The next 26 T cell receptor beta chains were all read from a single sample in a study of blood T cells in healthy people across ages. Sample-barcoded 5' priming and a J-beta primer mix drove a second PCR of roughly 7 to 11 cycles. TCRdb ran MiXCR on the 5' RACE reads and lists one entry per CDR3 protein. The sample has 700,000 to 950,000 distinct CDR3 sequences; roughly 43% are singletons. What was sequenced was blood. Every receptor here comes from a woman in her sixties in good health.

This clonotype was recorded many times. The chain combines TRBV7-2 with TRBJ2-1; D uncertain. Trimming pared 1 base from V and 8 bases from J, leaving 6 bases between. Germline values: CDR1 SGHTA, CDR2 FQGNSA. CDR3 length: 12 amino acids. The CDR3 coding sequence is TGTGCCAGCAGCTTAGGTTTCGATGAGCAGTTCTTC. Translated, it gives CASSLGFDEQFF.

This clonotype occurred a few times. This sequence joins TRBV10-3 and TRBJ1-1, with 9 bases matching TRBD1. V lost 8 bases to trimming and J lost 1 base; unmatched junction nucleotides: 2. Looked up from germline, CDR1 is ENHRY and CDR2 is SYGVKD. CDR3 size: 13 residues. Here the CDR3 DNA reads TGTGCCATCGGACAGGGGAAGAACACTGAAGCTTTCTTT. This sequence encodes CAIGQGKNTEAFF.

To note about this clonotype: One end of the junction fails to match germline, which may point to a read error. CDR3 DNA: TGCTGTGCTAGGTCAGAGGAAACGCAGTATTTT. This codes for CCARSEETQYF. This chain connects TRBV20-1 to TRBJ2-3; no clear D. This CDR3 region has 11 residues. Germline V lookup: CDR1 DFQATT, CDR2 SNEGSKA (reference sequence).

This clonotype was counted only a few times. This rearrangement joins TRBV9 to TRBJ2-7; TRBD1 aligns across 10 bases. The junction had 5 bases not matched to a gene; V was cut back by 3 bases and J by 2 bases. In germline, CDR1 is SGDLS, CDR2 YYNGEE. The CDR3 is made up of 15 amino acids. CDR3 sequence: CASSGGDRGTYEQYF. In DNA form, the CDR3 reads TGTGCCAGCAGCGGCGGGGACAGGGGAACCTACGAGCAGTACTTC. The variable domain in full, with the rest retrieved from reference TRBV9 and TRBJ2-7, is DSGVTQTPKHLITATGQRVTLRCSPRSGDLSVYWYQQSLDQGLQFLIQYYNGEERAKGNILERFSAQQFPDLHSELNLSSLELGDSALYFCASSGGDRGTYEQYFGPGTRLTVT.

This clonotype was recorded only once. This may stem from a read error, because a much larger clone lies one nucleotide away. The chain couples TRBV6-4 to TRBJ2-3; a weak D match, TRBD2 (5 bases). Per germline, CDR1 MRHNA and CDR2 SNTAGT. This CDR3 is 11 amino acids long. This CDR3 reads CASSMGDTRYF. CDR3 DNA: TGTGCCAGCTCCATGGGAGATACGCGGTATTTT.

This clonotype was detected only a few times. This chain joins TRBV10-3 and TRBJ2-5; the D is unclear. This CDR3 contains 15 residues. Germline V CDR1 and CDR2: ENHRY, SYGVKD. Trimming removed 0 bases at V and 4 bases at J, with 12 bases between. Written as DNA, the CDR3 is TGTGCCATCAGTGAGTCGACAAACTCTGGAGAGACCCAGTACTTC. It specifies CAISESTNSGETQYF.

Notes on this clonotype: This clone may be a read error of a much larger clone one base away. The chain has TRBV29-1 and TRBJ1-2; D ambiguous. V lost 7 bases, J lost 4 bases, and 19 bases lay in between. This CDR3 comprises 14 residues. Germline CDR1 and CDR2: SQVTM and ANQGSEA. The CDR3 nucleotides are TGCAGCGACCGGCCCAGCCCTCCTAGCTATGGCTACACCTTC. Translated: CSDRPSPPSYGYTF.

This clonotype has more than one count but fewer than ten. This chain uses TRBV20-1 with TRBJ2-5; D is perhaps TRBD2 (5 bases). Trimming took off 1 base at V and 5 bases at J, with 11 bases between the two ends. Germline assignment: CDR1 DFQATT and CDR2 SNEGSKA (reference sequence). The CDR3 has 13 residues. The CDR3 loop is CSARAGGFETQYF. CDR3 bases: TGCAGTGCTAGAGCCGGAGGCTTCGAGACCCAGTACTTC.

Points on this clonotype: Germline and junction disagree at one end, which may indicate a read error. This sequence joins TRBV7-9 and TRBJ2-7; 8 bases are shared with TRBD2. This CDR3 comprises 14 residues. The germline CDR1 and CDR2 sequences are SEHNR and FQNEAQ (reference sequence). The CDR3 DNA is TGTGCCAGCAGTTTAGCGGGAACGCTGGTCGAGCAGTACTTC. Protein sequence: CASSLAGTLVEQYF.

Only a few counts were recorded for this clonotype. The rearrangement joins TRBV29-1 to TRBJ2-7; D is possibly TRBD1 or TRBD2 (6 bases each). The V and J ends lost 6 bases and 4 bases respectively, with 16 bases between them. Germline loops: CDR1 SQVTM, CDR2 ANQGSEA. There are 13 residues in the CDR3. The CDR3 coding sequence is TGCAGCGTGATCTGGGGGGCGGCTTACGAGCAGTACTTC. As protein: CSVIWGAAYEQYF.

V gene TRBV29-1 combines with J gene TRBJ2-1, with a possible D match to TRBD2 (7 bases). V shed 6 bases and J shed 7 bases, with 22 bases lying between them. The CDR3 contains 15 residues. The germline CDR1 and CDR2 sequences are SQVTM and ANQGSEA. The CDR3 loop is CSVGLGGLSPNEQFF. CDR3 in DNA: TGCAGCGTAGGCCTGGGGGGGCTAAGCCCTAATGAGCAGTTCTTC.

The rearrangement links TRBV20-1 to TRBJ2-7; D ambiguous. In germline, CDR1 is DFQATT, CDR2 SNEGSKA (reference sequence). The CDR3 contains 13 residues. V lost 1 base and J 3 bases, leaving 10 bases between the germline ends. This CDR3 reads CSARVIKDYEQYF. CDR3 sequence (DNA): TGCAGTGCTAGAGTGATAAAGGACTACGAGCAGTACTTC.

In its sample, this clonotype was seen a few times. The chain has TRBV9 and TRBJ2-5; 8 positions match TRBD2. Germline assignment: CDR1 SGDLS and CDR2 YYNGEE. CDR3 length equals 16 residues. The ends lost 0 bases at V and 3 bases at J; junction bases unmatched: 7. As DNA, the CDR3 is TGTGCCAGCAGCGTAGGAGACGCGGGAGGAAAAGAGACCCAGTACTTC. This encodes CASSVGDAGGKETQYF.

The V gene is TRBV6-1, the J gene TRBJ2-5; 9 bases match TRBD1. From germline, CDR1 is MNHNS and CDR2 SASEGT. After removal of 4 bases from V and 2 bases from J, the junction contained 5 bases not matched to a gene. The CDR3 length is 15 residues. CDR3 coding DNA: TGTGCCAGCAGTGCCCGGGACAGGGCGCAAGAGACCCAGTACTTC. It codes for CASSARDRAQETQYF.

This clonotype was counted many times. CDR3 in DNA: TGTGCCAGCAGCTTAGCGCACGCGGGGGGTTACGAGCAGTACTTC. Amino acid sequence: CASSLAHAGGYEQYF. The chain recombines TRBV7-2 with TRBJ2-7; 8 nucleotides match TRBD2. Trimming cost V 0 bases and J 4 bases; bases outside gene matches: 5. The V gene's germline CDR1 is SGHTA and CDR2 FQGNSA. The CDR3 has 15 amino acids.

This clonotype has just one count. The chain links TRBV6-6 to TRBJ2-1; D possibly corresponds to TRBD2 (5 bases). Near its end, the DNA agrees better with TRBJ2-7, so the J call may be wrong. The CDR3 sequence is 14 residues long. Germline CDR1 reads MNHNY; CDR2 reads SVGAGI (reference sequence). The CDR3 DNA reads TGTGCCAGCTTCAACACGGGGAAGGGCAATGAGCAGTACTTC. Its protein is CASFNTGKGNEQYF.

This clonotype was seen a handful of times. V usage is TRBV27 and J usage is TRBJ2-1; 9 bases agree with TRBD2. Germline-derived CDR1 and CDR2 are MNHEY and SMNVEV (reference sequence). This CDR3 has 17 amino acids. V shed 6 bases, J shed 5 bases, and the junction held 14 bases outside the gene matches. As DNA, the CDR3 is TGTGCCAGCAGCCTCGAAGCGGGGGGCTCTATCCACAATGAGCAGTTCTTC. It specifies CASSLEAGGSIHNEQFF.

This chain connects TRBV29-1 to TRBJ2-1, with D perhaps TRBD1 or TRBD2 (5 bases each). Near its end, the DNA agrees better with TRBJ2-7, so the J call may be wrong. The CDR3 length is 18 residues. CDR1 SQVTM and CDR2 ANQGSEA come from the germline V gene. The CDR3 region has the DNA TGCAGCGTTGAAGCTCCGGTGGGACGGAAAAGCTCCTACAATGAGCAGTACTTC. It specifies CSVEAPVGRKSSYNEQYF.

This clonotype has at least ten counts. The gene calls are TRBV20-1 and TRBJ2-1, with 9 nucleotides matching TRBD1. The germline gives CDR1 DFQATT, CDR2 SNEGSKA (reference sequence). The CDR3 is 14 residues long. V lost 6 bases, J lost 3 bases, and 6 bases stayed unmatched. CDR3 in DNA: TGCAGTGCAACCCCGGGACAGGGCTACAATGAGCAGTTCTTC. Residues: CSATPGQGYNEQFF.

J is TRBJ1-2 and V is TRBV3-1, with 9 bases fitting TRBD1. The CDR3 totals 14 residues. Germline V lookup: CDR1 LGHDT, CDR2 YNNKEL (reference sequence). Trimming at V came to 5 bases and at J to 6 bases, leaving 7 bases not matched to a gene. CDR3 sequence: CASSSGQGQDGYTF. The CDR3 nucleotides are TGTGCCAGCAGCTCCGGACAGGGGCAGGATGGCTACACCTTC.

This clonotype was counted only a few times. DNA for the CDR3: TGCAGCGTTGATGCGGGGTTGAGCACAGATACGCAGTATTTT. It yields the protein CSVDAGLSTDTQYF. The J gene is TRBJ2-3, the V gene TRBV29-1; D possibly corresponds to TRBD2 (6 bases). CDR3 size: 14 residues. Trimming stripped 3 bases from V and 0 bases from J, with 10 bases between. Germline-derived CDR1 and CDR2 are SQVTM and ANQGSEA.

In its sample, this clonotype was seen a few times. The V and J genes are TRBV21-1 and TRBJ2-1; the table's D call TRBD2 went unverified against the DNA. TRBV21-1 is designated a pseudogene. The CDR3 loop spans 15 amino acids. CDR3 sequence reads: CASRDSGGLDNEQFF. The CDR3 DNA follows: TGTGCCAGCAGAGATAGCGGGGGACTTGACAATGAGCAGTTCTTC.

This clonotype has only a few counts. This chain uses TRBV27 with TRBJ1-1; 7 bases are a match to TRBD1. The CDR3 spans 15 residues. Trimming removed 6 bases from V and 0 bases from J; junction bases left unmatched: 7. CDR1 and CDR2 (germline): MNHEY, SMNVEV (reference sequence). The CDR3 coding sequence is TGTGCCAGCAGCGAAGCCGGGACAGTGAACACTGAAGCTTTCTTT. Protein: CASSEAGTVNTEAFF.

This rearrangement joins TRBV6-2 or TRBV6-3 to TRBJ1-2; the match to TRBD1 covers 8 bases. Germline V lookup: CDR1 MNHEY, CDR2 SVGEGT. The CDR3 covers 15 residues. V trimming: 8 bases; J trimming: 2 bases; junction bases outside the gene matches: 10. For the CDR3, the DNA is TGTGCCAGCGGTCCCGGGACAGGCGGAAACTATGGCTACACCTTC. This translates into CASGPGTGGNYGYTF.

The V and J genes are TRBV20-1 and TRBJ1-4; D is unclear. The V gene's germline CDR1 is DFQATT and CDR2 SNEGSKA (reference sequence). This CDR3 region has 16 residues. CDR3 protein: CGIQPGSGRNNEKLFF. The CDR3 DNA is TGCGGGATCCAACCGGGGTCCGGGAGGAATAATGAAAAACTGTTTTTT.

This clonotype was seen once. One end of the junction is discordant with germline, which a read error may explain. The chain links TRBV11-2 to TRBJ1-1, with D tentatively TRBD1 (5 bases). Germline V gene lookup returns CDR1 SGHAT and CDR2 FQNNGV. This CDR3 is built from 16 residues. CDR3 DNA: TGTGCCAGCAGCTTAGTGGCAGGGCTCATGAACACTGAAGATTTCTTT. Amino acids: CASSLVAGLMNTEDFF.